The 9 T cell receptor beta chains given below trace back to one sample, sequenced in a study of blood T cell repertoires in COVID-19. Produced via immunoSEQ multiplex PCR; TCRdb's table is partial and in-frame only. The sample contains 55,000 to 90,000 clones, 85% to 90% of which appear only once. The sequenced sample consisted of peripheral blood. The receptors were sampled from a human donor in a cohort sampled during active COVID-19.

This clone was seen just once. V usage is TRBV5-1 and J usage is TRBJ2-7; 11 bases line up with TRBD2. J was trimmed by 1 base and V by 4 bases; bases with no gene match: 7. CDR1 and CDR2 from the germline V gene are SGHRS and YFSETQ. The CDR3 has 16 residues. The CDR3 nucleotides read TGCGCCAGCAGCCTAAAACTAGCGGGAGCTTCCTACGAGCAGTACGTC. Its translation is CASSLKLAGASYEQYV.

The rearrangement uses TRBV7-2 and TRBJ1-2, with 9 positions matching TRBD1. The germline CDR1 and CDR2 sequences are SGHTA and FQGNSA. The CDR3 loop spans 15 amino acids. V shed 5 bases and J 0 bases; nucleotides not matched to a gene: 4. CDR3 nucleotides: TGTGCCAGCAGCCCGACAGGGGGGGCTAACTATGGCTACACCTTC. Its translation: CASSPTGGANYGYTF.

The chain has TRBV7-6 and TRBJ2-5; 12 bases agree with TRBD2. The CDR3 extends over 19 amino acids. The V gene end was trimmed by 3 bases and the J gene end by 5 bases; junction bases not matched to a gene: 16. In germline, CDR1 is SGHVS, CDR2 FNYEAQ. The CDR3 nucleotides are TGTGCCAGCAGCTTCCTCGAACTGACTAGCGGGAGTATCGCTGAGACCCAGTACTTC. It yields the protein CASSFLELTSGSIAETQYF.

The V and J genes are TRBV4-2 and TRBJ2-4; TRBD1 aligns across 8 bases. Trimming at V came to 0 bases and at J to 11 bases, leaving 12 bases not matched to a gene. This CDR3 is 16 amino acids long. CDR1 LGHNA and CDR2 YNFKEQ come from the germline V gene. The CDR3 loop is CASSQDSGGLTRVQYF. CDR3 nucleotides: TGTGCCAGCAGCCAAGATTCAGGGGGCCTAACTAGGGTTCAGTACTTC.

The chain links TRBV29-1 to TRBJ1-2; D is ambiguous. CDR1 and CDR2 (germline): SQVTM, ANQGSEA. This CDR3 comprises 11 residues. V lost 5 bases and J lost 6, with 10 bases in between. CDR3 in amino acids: CSVNGVNGYTF. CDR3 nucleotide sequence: TGCAGCGTTAACGGGGTTAATGGCTACACCTTC.

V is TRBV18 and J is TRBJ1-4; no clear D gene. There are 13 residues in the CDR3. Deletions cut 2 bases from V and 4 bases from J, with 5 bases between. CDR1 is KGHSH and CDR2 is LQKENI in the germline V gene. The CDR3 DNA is TGTGCCAGCTCACCAGGGAGTAATGAAAAACTGTTTTTT. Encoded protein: CASSPGSNEKLFF.

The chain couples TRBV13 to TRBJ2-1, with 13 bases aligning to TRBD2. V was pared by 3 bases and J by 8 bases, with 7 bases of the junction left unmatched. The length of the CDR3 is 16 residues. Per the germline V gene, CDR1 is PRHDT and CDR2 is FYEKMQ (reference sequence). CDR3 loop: CASSLRTSGSFDEQFF. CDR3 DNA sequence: TGTGCCAGCAGCTTGCGGACTAGCGGGAGTTTCGATGAGCAGTTCTTC.

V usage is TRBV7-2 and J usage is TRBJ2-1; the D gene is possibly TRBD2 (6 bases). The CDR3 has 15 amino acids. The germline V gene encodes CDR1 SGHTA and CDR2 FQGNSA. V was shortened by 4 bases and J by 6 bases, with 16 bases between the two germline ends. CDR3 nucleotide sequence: TGTGCCAGCAGCTCCAACGGGGGTAGCGGCAATGAGCAGTTCTTC. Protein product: CASSSNGGSGNEQFF. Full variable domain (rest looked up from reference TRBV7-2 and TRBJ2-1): GAGVSQSPSNKVTEKGKDVELRCDPISGHTALYWYRQSLGQGLEFLIYFQGNSAPDKSGLPSDRFSAERTGGSVSTLTIQRTQQEDSAVYLCASSSNGGSGNEQFFGPGTRLTVL.

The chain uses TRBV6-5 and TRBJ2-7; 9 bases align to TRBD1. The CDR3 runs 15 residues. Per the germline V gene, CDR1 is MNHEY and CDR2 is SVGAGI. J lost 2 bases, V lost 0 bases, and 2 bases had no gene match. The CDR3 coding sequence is TGTGCCAGCAGTTACTCCTGGGACAGGGCCTACGAGCAGTACTTC. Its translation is CASSYSWDRAYEQYF.